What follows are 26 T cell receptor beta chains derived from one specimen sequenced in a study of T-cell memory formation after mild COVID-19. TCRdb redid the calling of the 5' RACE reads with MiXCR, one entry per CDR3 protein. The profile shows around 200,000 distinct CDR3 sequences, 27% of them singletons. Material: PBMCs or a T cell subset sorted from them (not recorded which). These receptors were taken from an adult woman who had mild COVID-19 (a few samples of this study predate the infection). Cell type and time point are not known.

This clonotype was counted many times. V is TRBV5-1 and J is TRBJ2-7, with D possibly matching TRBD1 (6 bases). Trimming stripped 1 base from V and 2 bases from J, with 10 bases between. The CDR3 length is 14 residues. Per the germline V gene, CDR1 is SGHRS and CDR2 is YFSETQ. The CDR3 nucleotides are TGCGCCAGCAGCTTGAACCCAGGGGCCTACGAGCAGTACTTC. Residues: CASSLNPGAYEQYF.

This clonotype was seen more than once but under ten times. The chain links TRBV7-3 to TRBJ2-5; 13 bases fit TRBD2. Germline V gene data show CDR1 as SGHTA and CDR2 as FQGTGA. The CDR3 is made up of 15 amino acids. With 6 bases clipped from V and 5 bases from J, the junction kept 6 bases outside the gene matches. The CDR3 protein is CASRLAGGPGETQYF. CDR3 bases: TGTGCCAGCAGACTAGCGGGAGGGCCCGGGGAGACCCAGTACTTC.

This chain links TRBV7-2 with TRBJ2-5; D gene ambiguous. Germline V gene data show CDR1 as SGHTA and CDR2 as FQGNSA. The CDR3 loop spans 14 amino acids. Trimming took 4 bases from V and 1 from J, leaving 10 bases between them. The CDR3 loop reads CASSSFVSQETQYF. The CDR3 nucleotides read TGTGCCAGCAGCTCTTTCGTCAGCCAAGAGACCCAGTACTTC. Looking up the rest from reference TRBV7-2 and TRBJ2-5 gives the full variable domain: GAGVSQSPSNKVTEKGKDVELRCDPISGHTALYWYRQSLGQGLEFLIYFQGNSAPDKSGLPSDRFSAERTGGSVSTLTIQRTQQEDSAVYLCASSSFVSQETQYFGPGTRLLVL.

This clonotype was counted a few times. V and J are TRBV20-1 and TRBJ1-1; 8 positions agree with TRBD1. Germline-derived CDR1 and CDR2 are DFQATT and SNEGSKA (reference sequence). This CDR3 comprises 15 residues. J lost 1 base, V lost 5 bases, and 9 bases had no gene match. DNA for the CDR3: TGCAGTGCTTGGCCACAGACAGGGGCGAACACTGAAGCTTTCTTT. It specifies CSAWPQTGANTEAFF.

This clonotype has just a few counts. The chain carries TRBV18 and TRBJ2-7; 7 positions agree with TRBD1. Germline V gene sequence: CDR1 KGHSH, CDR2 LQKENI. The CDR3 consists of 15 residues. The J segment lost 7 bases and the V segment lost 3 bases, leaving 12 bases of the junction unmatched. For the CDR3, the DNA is TGTGCCAGCTCACCGGTAGGACAGGCAAGGGGAGAGCAGTACTTC. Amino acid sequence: CASSPVGQARGEQYF. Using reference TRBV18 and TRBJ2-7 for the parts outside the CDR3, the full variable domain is NAGVMQNPRHLVRRRGQEARLRCSPMKGHSHVYWYRQLPEEGLKFMVYLQKENIIDESGMPKERFSAEFPKEGPSILRIQQVVRGDSAAYFCASSPVGQARGEQYFGPGTRLTVT.

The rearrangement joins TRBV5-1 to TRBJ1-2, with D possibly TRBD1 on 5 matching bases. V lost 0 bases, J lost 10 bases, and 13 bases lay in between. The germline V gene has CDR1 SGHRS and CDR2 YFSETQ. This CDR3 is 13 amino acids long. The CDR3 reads CASSLAPQGDYTF. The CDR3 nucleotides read TGCGCCAGCAGCTTGGCTCCTCAGGGAGACTACACCTTC.

For the CDR3, the DNA is TGCAGCGTTGATCATGAGCAGTTCTTC. Encoded protein: CSVDHEQFF. The V and J genes are TRBV29-1 and TRBJ2-1; D ambiguous. Germline CDR1 is SQVTM and CDR2 is ANQGSEA. Trimming cost V 3 bases and J 8 bases, with 2 bases left between them. CDR3 length: 9 residues.

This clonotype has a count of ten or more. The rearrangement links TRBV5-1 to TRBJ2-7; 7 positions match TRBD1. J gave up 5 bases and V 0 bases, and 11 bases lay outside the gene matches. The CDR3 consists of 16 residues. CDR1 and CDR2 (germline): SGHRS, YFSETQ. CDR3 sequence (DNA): TGCGCCAGCAGCTTGGATACAGGGGCTTTTAGGAACGAGCAGTACTTC. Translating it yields CASSLDTGAFRNEQYF.

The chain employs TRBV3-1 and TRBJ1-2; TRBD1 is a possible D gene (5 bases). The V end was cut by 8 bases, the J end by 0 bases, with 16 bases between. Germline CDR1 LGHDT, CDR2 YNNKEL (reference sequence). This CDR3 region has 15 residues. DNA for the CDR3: TGTGCCAGCTCCCTTTCCGCAGGGACTAACTATGGCTACACCTTC. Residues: CASSLSAGTNYGYTF.

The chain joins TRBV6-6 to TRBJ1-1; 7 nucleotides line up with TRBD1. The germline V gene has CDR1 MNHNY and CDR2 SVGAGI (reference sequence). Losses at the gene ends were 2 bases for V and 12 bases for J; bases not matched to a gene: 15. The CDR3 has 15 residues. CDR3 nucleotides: TGTGCCAGCAGTTACCCATCTGGGACAGCCTCTTACTCTTTCTTT. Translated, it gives CASSYPSGTASYSFF.

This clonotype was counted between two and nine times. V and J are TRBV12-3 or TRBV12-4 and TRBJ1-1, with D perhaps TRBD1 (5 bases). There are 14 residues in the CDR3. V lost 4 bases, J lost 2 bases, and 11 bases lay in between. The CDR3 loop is CASSYRNPNTEAFF. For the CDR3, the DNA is TGTGCCAGCAGTTACAGGAACCCCAACACTGAAGCTTTCTTT.

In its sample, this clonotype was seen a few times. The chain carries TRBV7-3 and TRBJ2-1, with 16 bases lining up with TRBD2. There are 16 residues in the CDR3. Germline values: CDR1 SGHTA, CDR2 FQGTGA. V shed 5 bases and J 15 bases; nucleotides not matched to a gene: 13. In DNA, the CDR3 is TGTGCCAGCAGCCAACAGTCAGGGACTAGCGGGGGGGCCCGGTTCTTC. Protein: CASSQQSGTSGGARFF.

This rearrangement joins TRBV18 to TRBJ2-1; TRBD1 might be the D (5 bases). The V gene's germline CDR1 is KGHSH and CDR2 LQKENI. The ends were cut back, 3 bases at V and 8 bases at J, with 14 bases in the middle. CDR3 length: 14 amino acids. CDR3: CASSPRTRTDEQFF. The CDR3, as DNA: TGTGCCAGCTCACCCCGGACAAGGACCGATGAGCAGTTCTTC. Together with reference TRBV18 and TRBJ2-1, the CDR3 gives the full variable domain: NAGVMQNPRHLVRRRGQEARLRCSPMKGHSHVYWYRQLPEEGLKFMVYLQKENIIDESGMPKERFSAEFPKEGPSILRIQQVVRGDSAAYFCASSPRTRTDEQFFGPGTRLTVL.

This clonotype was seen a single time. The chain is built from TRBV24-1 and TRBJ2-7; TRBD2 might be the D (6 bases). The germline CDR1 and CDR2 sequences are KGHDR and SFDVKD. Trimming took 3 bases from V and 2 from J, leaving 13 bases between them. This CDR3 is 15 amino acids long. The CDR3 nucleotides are TGTGCCACCAGTGATCGGAGAGGCGGGACCTACGAGCAGTACTTC. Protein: CATSDRRGGTYEQYF.

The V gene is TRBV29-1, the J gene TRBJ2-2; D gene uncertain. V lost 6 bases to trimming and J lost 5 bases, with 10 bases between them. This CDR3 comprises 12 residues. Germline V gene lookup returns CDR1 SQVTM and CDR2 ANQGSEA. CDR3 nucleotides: TGCAGCGTACACGGGCCTACCGGGGAGCTGTTTTTT. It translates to CSVHGPTGELFF.

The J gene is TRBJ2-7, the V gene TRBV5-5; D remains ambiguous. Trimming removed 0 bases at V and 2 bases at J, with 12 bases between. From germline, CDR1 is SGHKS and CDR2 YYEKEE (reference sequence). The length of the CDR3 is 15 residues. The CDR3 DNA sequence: TGTGCCAGCAGCTTGGATTGGGGATCCACCTACGAGCAGTACTTC. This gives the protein CASSLDWGSTYEQYF.

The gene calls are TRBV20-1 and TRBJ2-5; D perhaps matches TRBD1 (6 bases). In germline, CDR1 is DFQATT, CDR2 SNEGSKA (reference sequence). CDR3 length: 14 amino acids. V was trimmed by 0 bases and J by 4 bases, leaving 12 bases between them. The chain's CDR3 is CSARDHRVLETQYF. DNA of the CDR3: TGCAGTGCTAGAGATCACAGGGTCCTAGAGACCCAGTACTTC.

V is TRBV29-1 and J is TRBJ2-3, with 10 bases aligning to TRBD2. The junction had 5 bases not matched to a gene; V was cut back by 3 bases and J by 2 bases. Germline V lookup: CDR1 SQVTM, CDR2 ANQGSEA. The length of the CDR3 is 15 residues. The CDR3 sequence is CSVDRLAGATDTQYF. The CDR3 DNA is TGCAGCGTTGACCGTCTAGCGGGGGCCACAGATACGCAGTATTTT.

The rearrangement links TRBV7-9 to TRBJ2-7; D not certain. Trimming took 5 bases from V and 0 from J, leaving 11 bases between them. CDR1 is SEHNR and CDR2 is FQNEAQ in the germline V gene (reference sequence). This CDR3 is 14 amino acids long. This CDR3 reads CASSGSDGSYEQYF. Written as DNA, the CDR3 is TGTGCCAGCAGCGGCAGCGACGGCTCCTACGAGCAGTACTTC.

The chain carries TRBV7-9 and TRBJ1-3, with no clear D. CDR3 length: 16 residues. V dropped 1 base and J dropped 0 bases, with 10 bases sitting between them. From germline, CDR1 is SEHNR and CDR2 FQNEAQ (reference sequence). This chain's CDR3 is CASSLVRRGSGNTIYF. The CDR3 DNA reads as TGTGCCAGCAGCTTAGTTCGTCGGGGCTCTGGAAACACCATATATTTT. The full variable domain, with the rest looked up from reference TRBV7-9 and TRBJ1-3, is DTGVSQNPRHKITKRGQNVTFRCDPISEHNRLYWYRQTLGQGPEFLTYFQNEAQLEKSRLLSDRFSAERPKGSFSTLEIQRTEQGDSAMYLCASSLVRRGSGNTIYFGEGSWLTVV.

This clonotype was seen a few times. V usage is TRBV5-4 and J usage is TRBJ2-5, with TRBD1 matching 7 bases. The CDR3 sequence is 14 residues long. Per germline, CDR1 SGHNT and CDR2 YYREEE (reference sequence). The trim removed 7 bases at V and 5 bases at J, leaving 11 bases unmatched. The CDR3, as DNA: TGTGCCAGCTTGGACCGACAGGGCGGTGAGACCCAGTACTTC. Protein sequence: CASLDRQGGETQYF.

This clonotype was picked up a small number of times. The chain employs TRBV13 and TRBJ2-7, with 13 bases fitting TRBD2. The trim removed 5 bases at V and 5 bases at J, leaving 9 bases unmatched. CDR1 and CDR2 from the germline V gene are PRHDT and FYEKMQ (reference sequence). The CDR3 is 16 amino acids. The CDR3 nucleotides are TGTGCCAGCAGCGAAAGGACTAGCGGGAGTGGTCACGAGCAGTACTTC. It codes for CASSERTSGSGHEQYF.

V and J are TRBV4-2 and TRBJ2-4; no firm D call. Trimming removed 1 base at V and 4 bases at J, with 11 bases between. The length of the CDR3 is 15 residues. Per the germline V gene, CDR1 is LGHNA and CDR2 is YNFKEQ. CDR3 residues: CASSQVSADKNIQYF. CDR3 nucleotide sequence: TGTGCCAGCAGCCAAGTTTCGGCAGATAAAAACATTCAGTACTTC.

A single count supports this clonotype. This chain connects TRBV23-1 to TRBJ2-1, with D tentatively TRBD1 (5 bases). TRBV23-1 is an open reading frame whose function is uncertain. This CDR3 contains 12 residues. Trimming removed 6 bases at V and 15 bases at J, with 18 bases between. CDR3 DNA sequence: TGCGCCAGCAGGACAGAGCCCGGTAGCCCGTTCTTC. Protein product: CASRTEPGSPFF.

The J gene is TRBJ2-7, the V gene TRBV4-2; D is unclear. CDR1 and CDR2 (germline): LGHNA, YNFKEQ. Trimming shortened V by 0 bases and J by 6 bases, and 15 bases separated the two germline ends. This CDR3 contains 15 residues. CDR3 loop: CASSQDMGIGGEQYF. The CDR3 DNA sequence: TGTGCCAGCAGCCAAGATATGGGAATTGGCGGCGAGCAGTACTTC.

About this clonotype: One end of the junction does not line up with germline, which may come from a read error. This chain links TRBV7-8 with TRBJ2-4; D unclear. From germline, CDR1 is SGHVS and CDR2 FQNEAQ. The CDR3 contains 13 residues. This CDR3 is CGSSPRTGGIQYF. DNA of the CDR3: TGTGGCAGCAGTCCCAGGACGGGCGGCATTCAGTACTTC.